The 32 T cell receptor beta chains presented below share a single source sample, sequenced in a study of cytomegalovirus exposure and HLA in healthy donors. PCR amplification relied on 60 Vbeta primers (plus 13 Jbeta primers). Produced via immunoSEQ multiplex PCR; TCRdb's table is partial and in-frame only. This table has about 180,000 clones, 75% to 85% appearing once. Sequencing was performed on PBMCs. All receptors come from a girl aged 2-15 years in good health and CMV-seropositive.

V and J are TRBV19 and TRBJ2-5; TRBD2 matches at 11 bases. Germline CDR1 and CDR2: LNHDA and SQIVND (reference sequence). V dropped 3 bases and J dropped 4; count of bases not matched to a gene: 10. CDR3 length: 17 amino acids. CDR3 in amino acids: CASSMGLADPRRETQYF. The CDR3 DNA reads TGTGCCAGTAGTATGGGACTAGCGGATCCGAGGAGAGAGACCCAGTACTTC.

This chain links TRBV4-1 with TRBJ2-2; D unresolved. Trimming shortened V by 2 bases and J by 3 bases, and 7 bases separated the two germline ends. The CDR3 runs 14 residues. Per the germline V gene, CDR1 is MGHRA and CDR2 is YSYEKL. CDR3 bases: TGCGCCAGCAGCCAACCTCGGGACACCGGGGAGCTGTTTTTT. The encoded protein is CASSQPRDTGELFF.

A word on this clone: At one end, the junction sequence differs from germline, possibly due to a read error. The chain employs TRBV6-1 and TRBJ2-3, with TRBD1 identical over 8 bases. CDR3 size: 13 residues. CDR1 and CDR2 from the germline V gene are MNHNS and SASEGT. CDR3 DNA: TGTGCCAGCACCGAAACCTCCGCAGGGGGCTCGTGTTTT. Translated, it gives CASTETSAGGSCF.

CDR3 residues: CASTPDREGGTEAFF. CDR3 coding DNA: TGTGCCAGTACCCCGGACAGGGAAGGAGGCACTGAAGCTTTCTTT. This chain links TRBV19 with TRBJ1-1, with 8 bases that match TRBD1. CDR3 length equals 15 residues. The V gene's germline CDR1 is LNHDA and CDR2 SQIVND (reference sequence). The ends lost 7 bases at V and 4 bases at J; junction bases unmatched: 11.

The V call is TRBV5-1, the J call TRBJ2-3; 8 bases agree with TRBD2. The ends lost 2 bases at V and 0 bases at J; junction bases unmatched: 11. Germline CDR1 is SGHRS and CDR2 is YFSETQ. The CDR3 length is 18 residues. The CDR3 loop is CASSLTAGAIPSTDTQYF. Here the CDR3 DNA reads TGCGCCAGCAGCTTAACAGCGGGGGCCATTCCCAGCACAGATACGCAGTATTTT. Variable domain in full (rest from reference TRBV5-1 and TRBJ2-3): KAGVTQTPRYLIKTRGQQVTLSCSPISGHRSVSWYQQTPGQGLQFLFEYFSETQRNKGNFPGRFSGRQFSNSRSEMNVSTLELGDSALYLCASSLTAGAIPSTDTQYFGPGTRLTVL.

In the case of this clone: At one boundary the junction diverges from the germline segment, which might be a read error. V usage is TRBV5-1 and J usage is TRBJ2-3; D might be TRBD1 (5 bases). The CDR3 is 16 residues long. Germline CDR1 SGHRS, CDR2 YFSETQ. CDR3 DNA sequence: TGCGCCAGCAGCTTGGTCGGCAATTCGGACACAGGTACGCAGTATTTT. Translating gives CASSLVGNSDTGTQYF.

The chain couples TRBV18 to TRBJ1-1; D call uncertain. The CDR3 consists of 12 residues. CDR1 and CDR2 (germline): KGHSH, LQKENI. V was cut by 5 bases and J by 0 bases, with 4 bases left in between. CDR3 loop: CASSTMNTEAFF. CDR3 DNA: TGTGCCAGCTCAACTATGAACACTGAAGCTTTCTTT.

This chain uses TRBV9 with TRBJ1-4; D unresolved. Trimming pared 1 base from V and 4 bases from J, leaving 17 bases between. Looked up from germline, CDR1 is SGDLS and CDR2 is YYNGEE. The CDR3 is 17 residues long. The CDR3 protein is CASSVRILGLYNEKLFF. The DNA of the CDR3 is TGTGCCAGCAGCGTACGTATCCTTGGACTCTATAATGAAAAACTGTTTTTT. The full variable domain, in which reference TRBV9 and TRBJ1-4 provide the parts outside the CDR3, is DSGVTQTPKHLITATGQRVTLRCSPRSGDLSVYWYQQSLDQGLQFLIQYYNGEERAKGNILERFSAQQFPDLHSELNLSSLELGDSALYFCASSVRILGLYNEKLFFGSGTQLSVL.

The V gene is TRBV4-2, the J gene TRBJ1-1, with TRBD1 matching 8 bases. Per the germline V gene, CDR1 is LGHNA and CDR2 is YNFKEQ. The length of the CDR3 is 13 residues. With 4 bases clipped from V and 11 bases from J, the junction kept 9 bases outside the gene matches. The CDR3 here is CASSPPDRVGAFF. CDR3 sequence (DNA): TGTGCCAGCAGCCCTCCGGACAGGGTGGGCGCTTTCTTT.

The rearrangement joins TRBV6-5 to TRBJ2-4; 9 bases are a match to TRBD1. Germline CDR1 and CDR2: MNHEY and SVGAGI. This CDR3 spans 14 amino acids. Unmatched junction bases numbered 6, after V lost 5 bases and J lost 7 bases. The CDR3 is CASSRADRGNIQYF. Written as DNA, the CDR3 is TGTGCCAGCAGTCGGGCCGACAGGGGGAACATTCAGTACTTC.

The V and J genes are TRBV4-1 and TRBJ2-3; 8 nucleotides line up with TRBD1. Trimming at V came to 4 bases and at J to 4 bases, leaving 7 bases not matched to a gene. There are 15 residues in the CDR3. Germline V gives CDR1 MGHRA, CDR2 YSYEKL. CDR3 coding DNA: TGCGCCAGCAGCCGCGGACAGGGCAGTGCAGATACGCAGTATTTT. Amino acid sequence: CASSRGQGSADTQYF.

This rearrangement joins TRBV11-2 to TRBJ2-4; 10 nucleotides line up with TRBD2. This CDR3 spans 14 amino acids. With V trimmed by 5 bases and J by 6 bases, 4 bases remained unmatched. Per the germline V gene, CDR1 is SGHAT and CDR2 is FQNNGV. The CDR3 DNA follows: TGTGCCAGCAGCCCGTCTAGCGGGGGAAACATTCAGTACTTC. It specifies CASSPSSGGNIQYF.

The chain couples TRBV5-1 to TRBJ1-1, with D unresolved. V gave up 2 bases and J gave up 5 bases, with 16 bases separating them. The CDR3 is 15 residues long. In germline, CDR1 is SGHRS, CDR2 YFSETQ. Written as DNA, the CDR3 is TGCGCCAGCAGCTTCCCGGGATCCCAAGGGACTGAAGCTTTCTTT. This encodes CASSFPGSQGTEAFF. Variable domain in full (rest from reference TRBV5-1 and TRBJ1-1): KAGVTQTPRYLIKTRGQQVTLSCSPISGHRSVSWYQQTPGQGLQFLFEYFSETQRNKGNFPGRFSGRQFSNSRSEMNVSTLELGDSALYLCASSFPGSQGTEAFFGQGTRLTVV.

This clone was observed a single time. This chain uses TRBV6-6 with TRBJ2-7; 10 bases agree with TRBD2. The CDR3 extends over 14 amino acids. CDR1 and CDR2 from the germline V gene are MNHNY and SVGAGI (reference sequence). J lost 2 bases, V lost 8 bases, and 6 bases had no gene match. CDR3 coding DNA: TGTGCCAGCCGAGCTAGCGGGGGTACCTACGAGCAGTACTTC. As protein: CASRASGGTYEQYF.

Turning to this clone: A junction boundary mismatches the germline segment, possibly from a read error. The chain is built from TRBV7-8 and TRBJ1-6; TRBD1 matches 8 bases. This CDR3 is 14 amino acids long. Germline V gives CDR1 SGHVS, CDR2 FQNEAQ. CDR3 protein: CASSWTGYNSPPHF. The DNA of the CDR3 is TGTGCCAGCAGCTGGACAGGGTATAATTCACCCCCCCACTTT.

The DNA for the CDR3 is TGTGCCAGCAGCTCTCCCGTTCGACAGGGGAGAGCTGAAGCTTTCTTT. Amino acid sequence: CASSSPVRQGRAEAFF. The V call is TRBV11-2, the J call TRBJ1-1, with 8 bases fitting TRBD1. Trimming at V came to 4 bases and at J to 6 bases, leaving 13 bases not matched to a gene. The CDR3 is 16 amino acids. Germline V gene data show CDR1 as SGHAT and CDR2 as FQNNGV.

CDR3 nucleotides: TGTGCCAGCAGGACAGGCCTGGGACCCCTCCACTTT. This codes for CASRTGLGPLHF. The gene calls are TRBV6-1 and TRBJ1-6; perhaps TRBD1 as D (6 bases). Germline V CDR1 and CDR2: MNHNS, SASEGT. This CDR3 is 12 amino acids long. The V end lost 6 bases, the J end lost 12 bases, and 12 bases lay between the germline ends.

V is TRBV11-2 and J is TRBJ2-7, with a possible D match to TRBD2 (5 bases). This CDR3 spans 13 amino acids. V was pared by 3 bases and J by 9 bases, with 15 bases between. The germline CDR1 and CDR2 sequences are SGHAT and FQNNGV. CDR3 in DNA: TGTGCCAGCAGCTTCGGAGCGGATGGGTGGCAGTACTTC. Protein: CASSFGADGWQYF.

CDR3 loop: CASGDRGVDEQYF. The CDR3 region has the DNA TGTGCCAGCGGAGACAGGGGTGTCGACGAGCAGTACTTC. V and J are TRBV2 and TRBJ2-7, with 8 bases that match TRBD1. Germline CDR1 SNHLY, CDR2 FYNNEI. This CDR3 contains 13 residues. V lost 8 bases to trimming and J lost 5 bases; unmatched junction nucleotides: 8.

This chain connects TRBV7-9 to TRBJ2-5; D might be TRBD1 (6 bases). The end of the DNA fits TRBJ2-7 better, so the J call may be wrong. Germline assignment: CDR1 SEHNR and CDR2 FQNEAQ (reference sequence). The CDR3 has 19 residues. The CDR3 nucleotides are TGTGCCAGCAGCCCCCGGCAGGGGTTGGGTAAAGGCCCTTTATACGAGCAGTACTTC. Translation: CASSPRQGLGKGPLYEQYF.

CDR3 region: CAWSETANTEAFF. The CDR3 DNA reads as TGTGCCTGGAGTGAGACAGCGAACACTGAAGCTTTCTTT. This sequence joins TRBV30 and TRBJ1-1; possible D gene TRBD1, 5 bases. The V end lost 1 base, the J end lost 1 base, and 7 bases lay between the germline ends. The CDR3 sequence is 13 residues long. CDR1 is GTSNPN, CDR2 SVGIG, per germline (reference sequence).

This chain links TRBV6-1 with TRBJ1-2; TRBD1 might be the D (5 bases). V lost 1 base and J lost 4, with 13 bases in between. Germline-derived CDR1 and CDR2 are MNHNS and SASEGT. CDR3 size: 15 residues. The CDR3 nucleotides are TGTGCCAGCAGTGAAGGCAGGACACCAACCTATGGCTACACCTTC. Translating gives CASSEGRTPTYGYTF.

This sequence joins TRBV6-5 and TRBJ1-4, with 7 bases identical to TRBD1. The length of the CDR3 is 14 residues. V was pared by 7 bases and J by 5 bases, with 7 bases of the junction left unmatched. CDR1 is MNHEY, CDR2 SVGAGI, per germline. The CDR3 region has the DNA TGTGCCAGCACTCCGACAGGGATAAATGAAAAACTGTTTTTT. Its protein is CASTPTGINEKLFF.

This rearrangement joins TRBV5-1 to TRBJ2-7; no reliable D call. V was shortened by 0 bases and J by 2 bases, with 12 bases between the two germline ends. Germline-derived CDR1 and CDR2 are SGHRS and YFSETQ. The CDR3 has 15 amino acids. CDR3 sequence reads: CASSLDSPSAYEQYF. The CDR3 DNA follows: TGCGCCAGCAGCTTGGATTCGCCCTCAGCCTACGAGCAGTACTTC.

V and J are TRBV5-1 and TRBJ1-5; 7 bases agree with TRBD1. From germline, CDR1 is SGHRS and CDR2 YFSETQ. The CDR3 loop spans 16 amino acids. Trimming at V came to 3 bases and at J to 4 bases, leaving 10 bases not matched to a gene. The CDR3 DNA reads as TGCGCCAGCAGCTCCCAGGGGGTCACTTTAAATCAGCCCCAGCATTTT. This encodes CASSSQGVTLNQPQHF.

V and J are TRBV18 and TRBJ2-7, with a tentative D call TRBD1 (6 bases). The V and J ends lost 3 bases and 0 bases respectively, with 12 bases between them. From germline, CDR1 is KGHSH and CDR2 LQKENI. The length of the CDR3 is 15 residues. DNA for the CDR3: TGTGCCAGCTCACCGGACAGCCTTAGCTCCTACGAGCAGTACTTC. Residues: CASSPDSLSSYEQYF.

The rearrangement joins TRBV5-4 to TRBJ1-4; 9 positions match TRBD1. The germline V gene encodes CDR1 SGHNT and CDR2 YYREEE (reference sequence). J lost 8 bases, V lost 0 bases, and 8 bases had no gene match. The CDR3 has 16 amino acids. The DNA of the CDR3 is TGTGCCAGCAGCTTGGCTCCGACAGGGGGTGGGGAAAAACTGTTTTTT. This encodes CASSLAPTGGGEKLFF.

This chain uses TRBV5-4 with TRBJ1-2; TRBD1 is a possible D gene (5 bases). The ends were cut back, 0 bases at V and 5 bases at J, with 17 bases in the middle. Germline V gene sequence: CDR1 SGHNT, CDR2 YYREEE (reference sequence). This CDR3 is 16 amino acids long. Here the CDR3 reads CASSLGGGTPSYGYTF. CDR3 DNA sequence: TGTGCCAGCAGCTTGGGCGGGGGAACCCCTTCATATGGCTACACCTTC. The entire variable domain, with the rest obtained from reference TRBV5-4 and TRBJ1-2, is as follows: ETGVTQSPTHLIKTRGQQVTLRCSSQSGHNTVSWYQQALGQGPQFIFQYYREEENGRGNFPPRFSGLQFPNYSSELNVNALELDDSALYLCASSLGGGTPSYGYTFGSGTRLTVV.

V usage is TRBV28 and J usage is TRBJ1-1, with 8 bases lining up with TRBD1. V lost 7 bases, J lost 8 bases, and 12 bases stayed unmatched. This CDR3 is built from 14 residues. Germline V gene data show CDR1 as MDHEN and CDR2 as SYDVKM. CDR3 loop: CASIRQGMSEEAFF. Written as DNA, the CDR3 is TGTGCCAGCATTCGACAGGGGATGAGTGAGGAAGCTTTCTTT.

The rearrangement links TRBV6-6 to TRBJ2-5; 10 bases are a match to TRBD1. The J segment lost 11 bases and the V segment lost 4 bases, leaving 10 bases of the junction unmatched. The CDR3 length is 14 residues. The germline CDR1 and CDR2 sequences are MNHNY and SVGAGI (reference sequence). This CDR3 is CASSSFRDRGTQYF. CDR3 nucleotides: TGTGCCAGCAGTTCCTTCAGGGACAGGGGAACTCAGTACTTC.

The chain has TRBV5-1 and TRBJ1-2; possibly TRBD1 for D (5 bases). CDR1 is SGHRS and CDR2 is YFSETQ in the germline V gene. The CDR3 runs 13 residues. Trimming cost V 2 bases and J 8 bases, with 13 bases left between them. The CDR3 DNA sequence: TGCGCCAGCAGCTTTTCCCAGGGATCCGGCTACACCTTC. It yields the protein CASSFSQGSGYTF.

This chain uses TRBV2 with TRBJ2-2; TRBD1 aligns across 12 bases. The trim removed 4 bases at V and 7 bases at J, leaving 4 bases unmatched. CDR1 is SNHLY, CDR2 FYNNEI, per germline. The CDR3 runs 15 residues. The CDR3 bases are TGTGCCAGCAGTGGCGGGACAGGGGGCCACGGGGAGCTGTTTTTT. Protein: CASSGGTGGHGELFF.